Listed below are T cell receptor beta chains from one sample, sequenced in a study of cytomegalovirus exposure and HLA in healthy donors. Using immunoSEQ multiplex PCR, the repertoire was profiled, and TCRdb retains in-frame clones only, with some absent. The profile shows fewer than 250,000 clones, roughly 86% of them singletons. The source material was PBMCs. Receptors originate from a woman aged 18-29 years in good health and CMV-seronegative. Both conserved end residues are part of each CDR3. Fields, in order: J gene, clone size, D gene, V gene, CDR3 protein, CDR3 DNA. The D gene is left open where the match is weak. The size entry is marked missing in some rows and otherwise reads once, few, many or a size class.

TRBJ1-3,-,TRBD1,TRBV6-5,CASGPTGAGNTIYF,TGTGCCAGCGGCCCGACAGGGGCTGGAAACACCATATATTTT
TRBJ2-7,once,-,TRBV6-5,CASSYEGASSYEQYF,TGTGCCAGCAGTTACGAGGGCGCTAGCTCCTACGAGCAGTACTTC
TRBJ2-7,-,-,TRBV7-6,CASSLAYLSREQYF,TGTGCCAGCAGCTTAGCCTATTTGAGTCGCGAGCAGTACTTC
TRBJ2-1,-,TRBD2,TRBV19,CATSRGTSGPAGDEQFF,TGTGCCACCTCCCGTGGGACTAGCGGCCCCGCAGGCGATGAGCAGTTCTTC
TRBJ2-2,-,-,TRBV9,CASSVGGRAVGELFF,TGTGCCAGCAGCGTAGGAGGCAGGGCGGTCGGGGAGCTGTTTTTT
TRBJ2-1,few,TRBD1,TRBV19,CASSAQGASYNEQFF,TGTGCCAGTAGTGCACAGGGGGCGAGCTACAATGAGCAGTTCTTC
TRBJ2-2,-,-,TRBV21-1,CASSNCAGSGELFF,TGTGCCAGCAGCAATTGCGCAGGGTCCGGGGAGCTGTTTTTT
TRBJ1-2,-,-,TRBV30,CAWEPAGLGYTF,TGTGCCTGGGAACCGGCAGGGCTAGGCTACACCTTC
TRBJ1-2,once,-,TRBV19,CASSTVLHGYTF,TGTGCCAGTAGTACAGTTCTCCATGGCTACACCTTC
TRBJ1-2,few,TRBD1,TRBV15,CATSRVISWDSLNYGYTF,TGTGCCACCAGCAGAGTTATATCCTGGGACAGCCTTAACTATGGCTACACCTTC
TRBJ2-5,-,-,TRBV5-1,CASSQYQETQYF,TGCGCCAGCAGTCAGTACCAAGAGACCCAGTACTTC
TRBJ1-6,-,-,TRBV10-3,CAISQGLLESPLHF,TGTGCCATCAGTCAGGGTCTTCTAGAATCACCCCTCCACTTT
TRBJ2-1,once,TRBD2,TRBV2,CASSEGSSGSGRKFF,TGTGCCAGCAGTGAAGGGTCTAGCGGGTCTGGCCGTAAATTCTTC
TRBJ1-2,few,TRBD1,TRBV5-4,CASSQQGAGYGYTF,TGTGCCAGCAGCCAACAGGGGGCGGGCTATGGCTACACCTTC
TRBJ2-3,-,-,TRBV5-1,CASSFAGKGTDTQYF,TGCGCCAGCAGCTTCGCGGGGAAGGGCACAGATACGCAGTATTTT
TRBJ2-1,few,TRBD1,TRBV6-6,CASSPPGDSINEQFF,TGTGCCAGCAGCCCGCCTGGGGACAGCATCAATGAGCAGTTCTTC
TRBJ1-4,-,TRBD1,TRBV30,CAWSLGTGFYEKLFF,TGTGCCTGGAGCCTAGGGACAGGCTTTTATGAAAAACTGTTTTTT
TRBJ1-5,-,-,TRBV6-1,CASSEAGGTNQPQHF,TGTGCCAGCAGTGAAGCGGGGGGTACCAATCAGCCCCAGCATTTT
TRBJ2-5,-,TRBD2,TRBV6-4,CASSDGLAGEHGTQYF,TGTGCCAGCAGTGACGGGCTAGCGGGAGAACATGGGACCCAGTACTTC
TRBJ1-2,-,-,TRBV27,CASSPMASTGTYTF,TGTGCCAGCAGTCCGATGGCCTCCACAGGAACCTACACCTTC
TRBJ1-6,-,TRBD1,TRBV27,CASGPGQYNSPLHF,TGTGCCAGCGGCCCGGGACAGTATAATTCACCCCTCCACTTT
TRBJ2-3,once,TRBD2,TRBV27,CASSLLSGRAKDTQYF,TGTGCCAGCAGTTTACTTAGTGGGAGGGCCAAAGATACGCAGTATTTT
TRBJ1-3,-,-,TRBV7-2,CASSAEGGNTIYF,TGTGCCAGCAGCGCGGAGGGGGGAAACACCATATATTTT
TRBJ1-1,-,-,TRBV15,CATSGTANTEAFF,TGTGCCACCAGCGGGACTGCTAACACTGAAGCTTTCTTT
TRBJ1-1,-,-,TRBV10-3,CAPSGGDTEAFF,TGTGCCCCCTCGGGGGGGGACACTGAAGCTTTCTTT
TRBJ2-7,-,-,TRBV11-3,CASSPGDTYEQYF,TGTGCCAGCAGCCCCGGGGACACCTACGAGCAGTACTTC
TRBJ1-1,-,-,TRBV11-2,CASSSRQDLEAFF,TGTGCCAGCAGCTCTCGACAGGACCTTGAAGCTTTCTTT
TRBJ1-1,-,-,TRBV29-1,CSVISGLNTEAFF,TGCAGCGTCATATCAGGGTTGAACACTGAAGCTTTCTTT
TRBJ2-2,-,TRBD1,TRBV5-1,CASSFAGTGHTGELFF,TGCGCCAGCAGCTTCGCTGGGACAGGGCACACCGGGGAGCTGTTTTTT
TRBJ1-1,-,-,TRBV7-9,CASSLPLQTAHDEAFF,TGTGCCAGCAGCTTACCATTACAGACAGCCCACGATGAAGCTTTCTTT
TRBJ1-2,-,TRBD1,TRBV9,CASSLGGDRVYGYTF,TGTGCCAGCAGCCTCGGGGGAGACAGGGTCTATGGCTACACCTTC